The 26 T cell receptor beta chains listed next were all sequenced from one sample in a study of blood T cell repertoires in COVID-19. Data came from immunoSEQ multiplex PCR; TCRdb stores just in-frame clones and leaves some out. The profile shows 250,000 or so clones, about 73% of them singletons. The sample taken for sequencing was peripheral blood. These receptors came from a woman older than 75 with acute or convalescent COVID-19.

The chain uses TRBV10-3 and TRBJ1-1; possibly TRBD1 for D (6 bases). Germline V gene sequence: CDR1 ENHRY, CDR2 SYGVKD. Trimming shortened V by 7 bases and J by 6 bases, and 15 bases separated the two germline ends. This CDR3 has 13 residues. CDR3 DNA: TGTGCCATCATAGACTGGGGGCTATCTGAAGCTTTCTTT. Protein product: CAIIDWGLSEAFF.

This clone was seen once. Here the CDR3 reads CSVSGTGTNYGYTF. In DNA, the CDR3 is TGCAGCGTTAGTGGGACTGGCACCAACTATGGCTACACCTTC. This chain links TRBV29-1 with TRBJ1-2, with a tentative D call TRBD1 (5 bases). Germline CDR1 is SQVTM and CDR2 is ANQGSEA. Trimming cost V 5 bases and J 2 bases, with 15 bases left between them. The CDR3 covers 14 residues.

Here the CDR3 DNA reads TGTGCCAGTAGATCCCCCGGGACAGGGGATACCGGGGAGCTGTTTTTT. It is translated as CASRSPGTGDTGELFF. The chain carries TRBV19 and TRBJ2-2, with 10 bases fitting TRBD1. Germline CDR1 reads LNHDA; CDR2 reads SQIVND (reference sequence). The length of the CDR3 is 16 residues. Losses at the gene ends were 6 bases for V and 5 bases for J; bases not matched to a gene: 9. The entire variable domain, with the rest obtained from reference TRBV19 and TRBJ2-2, is as follows: DGGITQSPKYLFRKEGQNVTLSCEQNLNHDAMYWYRQDPGQGLRLIYYSQIVNDFQKGDIAEGYSVSREKKESFPLTVTSAQKNPTAFYLCASRSPGTGDTGELFFGEGSRLTVL.

This clone was observed a single time. The chain recombines TRBV19 with TRBJ2-1; 9 nucleotides align to TRBD2. V dropped 4 bases and J dropped 0; count of bases not matched to a gene: 1. The CDR3 loop spans 15 amino acids. The germline V gene encodes CDR1 LNHDA and CDR2 SQIVND (reference sequence). The DNA for the CDR3 is TGTGCCAGTAGTACGCGGGGGGGCTCCTACAATGAGCAGTTCTTC. Translated: CASSTRGGSYNEQFF. Variable domain in full (rest from reference TRBV19 and TRBJ2-1): DGGITQSPKYLFRKEGQNVTLSCEQNLNHDAMYWYRQDPGQGLRLIYYSQIVNDFQKGDIAEGYSVSREKKESFPLTVTSAQKNPTAFYLCASSTRGGSYNEQFFGPGTRLTVL.

The rearrangement uses TRBV7-2 and TRBJ1-1; 8 positions match TRBD1. Germline V gene lookup returns CDR1 SGHTA and CDR2 FQGNSA. The CDR3 covers 14 residues. The trim removed 6 bases at V and 4 bases at J, leaving 7 bases unmatched. CDR3 DNA: TGTGCCAGCAGGATCGGACAGGGTCTCACTGAAGCTTTCTTT. Translating gives CASRIGQGLTEAFF.

This chain links TRBV5-1 with TRBJ1-1, with TRBD1 matching over 7 bases. This CDR3 region has 15 residues. Trimming at V came to 0 bases and at J to 1 base, leaving 3 bases not matched to a gene. Germline values: CDR1 SGHRS, CDR2 YFSETQ. CDR3 region: CASSLAAGGNTEAFF. The CDR3 DNA reads as TGCGCCAGCAGCTTGGCGGCAGGGGGGAACACTGAAGCTTTCTTT. Variable domain in full (rest from reference TRBV5-1 and TRBJ1-1): KAGVTQTPRYLIKTRGQQVTLSCSPISGHRSVSWYQQTPGQGLQFLFEYFSETQRNKGNFPGRFSGRQFSNSRSEMNVSTLELGDSALYLCASSLAAGGNTEAFFGQGTRLTVV.

The rearrangement uses TRBV16 and TRBJ1-2; D remains ambiguous. Per germline, CDR1 KGHSY and CDR2 FQNENV. CDR3 length: 14 amino acids. Trimming took off 0 bases at V and 2 bases at J, with 7 bases between the two ends. For the CDR3, the DNA is TGTGCCAGCAGCCAATCGTACAGCAACTATGGCTACACCTTC. Encoded protein: CASSQSYSNYGYTF.

The genes are TRBV7-6 and TRBJ1-1; possibly TRBD1 for D (5 bases). Germline assignment: CDR1 SGHVS and CDR2 FNYEAQ. Trimming removed 1 base from V and 4 bases from J, with 13 bases in between. CDR3 length: 15 residues. CDR3 DNA sequence: TGTGCCAGCAGCTTAGACGACAGTGTTGTCACTGAAGCTTTCTTT. As protein: CASSLDDSVVTEAFF.

The gene calls are TRBV5-1 and TRBJ1-2, with D perhaps matching TRBD1 (5 bases). The length of the CDR3 is 15 residues. V lost 0 bases and J lost 4, with 13 bases in between. Germline CDR1 is SGHRS and CDR2 is YFSETQ. The CDR3 nucleotides read TGCGCCAGCAGCTTGGAGTGGCAGGGCACCTATGGCTACACCTTC. It encodes CASSLEWQGTYGYTF.

This chain uses TRBV4-1 with TRBJ2-7, with 8 bases identical to TRBD1. This CDR3 is 17 amino acids long. V trimming: 0 bases; J trimming: 4 bases; junction bases outside the gene matches: 11. Germline assignment: CDR1 MGHRA and CDR2 YSYEKL. The CDR3 region has the DNA TGCGCCAGCAGCCAAGATCGGGGGCAGGGGGCGAGTTACGAGCAGTACTTC. Its translation: CASSQDRGQGASYEQYF.

The rearrangement uses TRBV10-3 and TRBJ2-7, with D perhaps TRBD2 (6 bases). Germline V lookup: CDR1 ENHRY, CDR2 SYGVKD. The CDR3 totals 12 residues. The V and J ends lost 4 bases and 4 bases respectively, with 8 bases between them. The CDR3, as DNA: TGTGCCATCAGTGGGGGGGAGTACGAGCAGTACTTC. Translation gives CAISGGEYEQYF.

The V call is TRBV6-5, the J call TRBJ1-2; 12 bases line up with TRBD1. Germline V gene lookup returns CDR1 MNHEY and CDR2 SVGAGI. This CDR3 contains 15 residues. Trimming cost V 6 bases and J 6 bases; bases outside gene matches: 8. CDR3 amino acids: CASRYTGTGGDGYTF. The DNA of the CDR3 is TGTGCCAGCAGATACACCGGGACAGGGGGCGATGGCTACACCTTC.

The chain links TRBV5-6 to TRBJ1-2, with D maybe TRBD1 (5 bases). Between the trimmed V and J ends, which lost 7 bases and 7 bases, there was a span of 23 bases. From germline, CDR1 is SGHDT and CDR2 YYEEEE. The CDR3 covers 15 residues. Here the CDR3 DNA reads TGTGCCAGCCCCTGGTATAGGGGATCCCTTTGTGGCTACACCTTC. Its protein product is CASPWYRGSLCGYTF. Full variable domain (outside the CDR3, taken from reference TRBV5-6 and TRBJ1-2): DAGVTQSPTHLIKTRGQQVTLRCSPKSGHDTVSWYQQALGQGPQFIFQYYEEEERQRGNFPDRFSGHQFPNYSSELNVNALLLGDSALYLCASPWYRGSLCGYTFGSGTRLTVV.

The rearrangement joins TRBV9 to TRBJ2-5; no definite D call. The V and J ends lost 1 base and 1 base respectively, with 8 bases between them. The CDR3 loop spans 14 amino acids. Germline-derived CDR1 and CDR2 are SGDLS and YYNGEE. CDR3 sequence: CASSVSSIQETQYF. The CDR3 DNA follows: TGTGCCAGCAGCGTATCGAGTATCCAAGAGACCCAGTACTTC.

The chain combines TRBV6-5 with TRBJ1-2, with TRBD1 matching over 10 bases. V lost 7 bases, J lost 6 bases, and 8 bases stayed unmatched. The CDR3 runs to 14 residues. The germline CDR1 and CDR2 sequences are MNHEY and SVGAGI. The CDR3 DNA sequence: TGTGCCAGCACTACAGGACAGGGGGGAGATGGCTACACCTTC. Protein product: CASTTGQGGDGYTF.

About this clone itself: Other DNA sequences of this sample code for an identical CDR3. The chain has TRBV4-1 and TRBJ2-3; TRBD2 aligns across 8 bases. The V gene's germline CDR1 is MGHRA and CDR2 YSYEKL. CDR3 size: 15 residues. Losses at the gene ends were 0 bases for V and 3 bases for J; bases not matched to a gene: 2. The CDR3, as DNA: TGCGCCAGCAGCCAAGACCCGGGGGGGACAGATACGCAGTATTTT. This codes for CASSQDPGGTDTQYF.

The table lists this clone with a count of one. V usage is TRBV27 and J usage is TRBJ1-4; D gene ambiguous. The CDR3 contains 14 residues. The germline V and J ends were trimmed by 5 bases and 8 bases, with 15 bases remaining between them. Germline CDR1 reads MNHEY; CDR2 reads SMNVEV (reference sequence). The CDR3 bases are TGTGCCAGCAGTACCTACGGGGTCAGCGAAAAACTGTTTTTT. It encodes CASSTYGVSEKLFF.

This clone was detected only once. The chain has TRBV3-1 (or the pseudogene TRBV3-2) and TRBJ1-6; 7 bases align to TRBD1. After removal of 4 bases from V and 11 bases from J, the junction contained 5 bases not matched to a gene. The CDR3 is made up of 13 amino acids. CDR1 is LGHDT and CDR2 is YNNKEL in the germline V gene (reference sequence). The CDR3 here is CASSPGQPPPLHF. For the CDR3, the DNA is TGTGCCAGCAGCCCGGGACAGCCTCCACCCCTCCACTTT.

The chain combines TRBV6-5 with TRBJ1-1, with 7 bases identical to TRBD1. V was pared by 2 bases and J by 0 bases, with 3 bases of the junction left unmatched. The CDR3 has 15 amino acids. Germline CDR1 MNHEY, CDR2 SVGAGI. The CDR3 DNA sequence: TGTGCCAGCAGTTACAAGGGACAGCTGAACACTGAAGCTTTCTTT. It translates to CASSYKGQLNTEAFF.

In its sample, this clone was seen many times. The J gene is TRBJ2-7, the V gene TRBV6-5; TRBD2 is a possible D gene (6 bases). Germline V gene lookup returns CDR1 MNHEY and CDR2 SVGAGI. This CDR3 has 13 amino acids. V gave up 2 bases and J gave up 5 bases, with 10 bases separating them. CDR3 residues: CASSYGGGDEQYF. The CDR3 DNA reads as TGTGCCAGCAGTTACGGTGGAGGGGACGAGCAGTACTTC.

The chain has TRBV23-1 and TRBJ2-7; TRBD2 might be the D (6 bases). TRBV23-1 is known as an ORF, though its function is uncertain. V was shortened by 3 bases and J by 0 bases, with 15 bases between the two germline ends. This CDR3 comprises 16 residues. The CDR3 DNA reads as TGCGCCAGCAGTCAGGTTAGCGGAACAAGCTCCTACGAGCAGTACTTC. Amino acid sequence: CASSQVSGTSSYEQYF.

This clone was observed a few times. The chain employs TRBV15 and TRBJ1-6; D possibly corresponds to TRBD1 (5 bases). This CDR3 contains 14 residues. Trimming removed 0 bases at V and 13 bases at J, with 13 bases between. Germline CDR1 LNHNV, CDR2 YYDKDF (reference sequence). CDR3 amino acids: CATSRDRGLGPLHF. Written as DNA, the CDR3 is TGTGCCACCAGCAGAGATAGGGGACTGGGTCCCCTCCACTTT. The whole variable domain, filled in from reference TRBV15 and TRBJ1-6, reads DAMVIQNPRYQVTQFGKPVTLSCSQTLNHNVMYWYQQKSSQAPKLLFHYYDKDFNNEADTPDNFQSRRPNTSFCFLDIRSPGLGDTAMYLCATSRDRGLGPLHFGNGTRLTVT.

The V gene is TRBV7-9, the J gene TRBJ1-2; possible D gene TRBD1, 6 bases. This CDR3 is 14 amino acids long. The germline gives CDR1 SEHNR, CDR2 FQNEAQ (reference sequence). Trimming cost V 8 bases and J 1 base, with 14 bases left between them. The CDR3 DNA reads as TGTGCCAGCGCTACACAACAGGGTAACTATGGCTACACCTTC. Its protein is CASATQQGNYGYTF.

V and J are TRBV5-1 and TRBJ2-3; possible D gene TRBD2, 5 bases. This CDR3 is 14 amino acids long. V lost 1 base and J lost 0, with 6 bases in between. Germline assignment: CDR1 SGHRS and CDR2 YFSETQ. This chain's CDR3 is CASSLWESTDTQYF. In nucleotides, the CDR3 is TGCGCCAGCAGCTTGTGGGAGAGCACAGATACGCAGTATTTT.

The J gene is TRBJ2-4, the V gene TRBV5-4; the D is unclear. The length of the CDR3 is 12 residues. Trimming cost V 3 bases and J 5 bases, with 6 bases left between them. The germline gives CDR1 SGHNT, CDR2 YYREEE (reference sequence). CDR3 residues: CASSSAENIQYF. The CDR3 bases are TGTGCCAGCAGCTCCGCAGAAAACATTCAGTACTTC. Together with reference TRBV5-4 and TRBJ2-4, the CDR3 gives the full variable domain: ETGVTQSPTHLIKTRGQQVTLRCSSQSGHNTVSWYQQALGQGPQFIFQYYREEENGRGNFPPRFSGLQFPNYSSELNVNALELDDSALYLCASSSAENIQYFGAGTRLSVL.

The chain employs TRBV6-6 and TRBJ1-4; 8 nucleotides match TRBD1. The V segment lost 6 bases and the J segment 8 bases; nucleotides outside the gene matches: 11. Germline V gene data show CDR1 as MNHNY and CDR2 as SVGAGI (reference sequence). The CDR3 consists of 15 residues. Here the CDR3 DNA reads TGTGCCAGCAGCCAAGCAGGGGGCTGGGGAGAAAAACTGTTTTTT. Translating it yields CASSQAGGWGEKLFF.